These 9 T cell receptor beta chains share one sample of origin, sequenced in a study of cytomegalovirus exposure and HLA in healthy donors. Vbeta (60) and Jbeta (13) primers were used in the PCR. Generated by immunoSEQ multiplex PCR, the TCRdb table keeps only in-frame clones and is missing some. The sample has approximately 190,000 clones; roughly 87% are singletons. Sequenced sample: PBMCs. Receptors were obtained from a boy between 2 and 15 years old in good health and CMV-seronegative.

This chain links TRBV15 with TRBJ2-7; no clear D gene. Germline CDR1 and CDR2: LNHNV and YYDKDF (reference sequence). The CDR3 is 13 amino acids. V lost 5 bases, J lost 4 bases, and 12 bases lay in between. CDR3 sequence reads: CATSLNHGYEQYF. The CDR3 DNA reads as TGTGCCACCAGCCTTAACCACGGGTACGAGCAGTACTTC.

The V gene is TRBV27, the J gene TRBJ2-7; tentatively, D is TRBD1 (5 bases). This CDR3 is built from 15 residues. The germline V gene has CDR1 MNHEY and CDR2 SMNVEV (reference sequence). Trimming pared 8 bases from V and 0 bases from J, leaving 17 bases between. The CDR3 loop is CASLDKAGYSYEQYF. Here the CDR3 DNA reads TGTGCCAGCCTTGATAAAGCAGGGTACTCCTACGAGCAGTACTTC.

The rearrangement links TRBV29-1 to TRBJ2-7; perhaps TRBD1 as D (6 bases). Trimming took off 8 bases at V and 0 bases at J, with 17 bases between the two ends. Germline V gene lookup returns CDR1 SQVTM and CDR2 ANQGSEA. The CDR3 spans 14 residues. CDR3 residues: CSTSRGGSSYEQYF. CDR3 nucleotide sequence: TGCAGCACGAGCAGGGGTGGAAGCTCCTACGAGCAGTACTTC.

The chain recombines TRBV2 with TRBJ1-5, with D unclear. Trimming cost V 7 bases and J 1 base, with 11 bases left between them. CDR3 size: 14 residues. Looked up from germline, CDR1 is SNHLY and CDR2 is FYNNEI. CDR3 protein: CASTGRSSNQPQHF. In nucleotides, the CDR3 is TGTGCCAGCACCGGGAGGAGCAGCAATCAGCCCCAGCATTTT.

The chain carries TRBV5-1 and TRBJ1-2; no reliable D call. Trimming pared 4 bases from V and 7 bases from J, leaving 20 bases between. This CDR3 comprises 15 residues. Germline values: CDR1 SGHRS, CDR2 YFSETQ. The CDR3 DNA reads as TGCGCCAGCAGCCCGTGGGAGGCACCTACGGGTGGCTACACCTTC. This translates into CASSPWEAPTGGYTF.

The chain couples TRBV27 to TRBJ2-1; D unresolved. Germline V gives CDR1 MNHEY, CDR2 SMNVEV (reference sequence). V was shortened by 6 bases and J by 2 bases, with 14 bases between the two germline ends. CDR3 size: 15 residues. CDR3 DNA: TGTGCCAGCAGCCATTCCCCCTATGCCTACAATGAGCAGTTCTTC. As protein: CASSHSPYAYNEQFF.

The J gene is TRBJ2-5, the V gene TRBV27; no clear D gene. Germline V gene sequence: CDR1 MNHEY, CDR2 SMNVEV (reference sequence). The CDR3 sequence is 11 residues long. V lost 4 bases to trimming and J lost 4 bases, with 4 bases between them. The CDR3 here is CASSYLETQYF. CDR3 DNA sequence: TGTGCCAGCAGTTACTTAGAGACCCAGTACTTC.

CDR3 loop: CASSFGDFKGNTIYF. The CDR3 nucleotides read TGTGCCAGCAGCTTCGGGGACTTTAAGGGAAACACCATATATTTT. The V gene is TRBV11-1, the J gene TRBJ1-3, with D tentatively TRBD1 (5 bases). The CDR3 is 15 amino acids. CDR1 is SGHAT and CDR2 is FQDESV in the germline V gene (reference sequence). Trimming shortened V by 3 bases and J by 4 bases, and 13 bases separated the two germline ends.

V gene TRBV2 combines with J gene TRBJ1-3; maybe TRBD1 (5 bases). V was trimmed by 11 bases and J by 2 bases, leaving 19 bases between them. This CDR3 has 15 residues. Germline CDR1 SNHLY, CDR2 FYNNEI. The CDR3 DNA reads as TGTGCCTCAATCCGGCAGGGAGGAGCTGGAAACACCATATATTTT. Translating gives CASIRQGGAGNTIYF.